The 11 T cell receptor beta chains given below trace back to one sample, sequenced in a study of blood T cell repertoires in COVID-19. Assay: immunoSEQ multiplex PCR; the TCRdb copy retains only in-frame clones and omits some. The sample records roughly 240,000 clones, about 84% being singletons. Sequences were obtained from peripheral blood. These receptors were collected from a woman of 80 years or more with COVID-19, enrolled during active disease.

The chain carries TRBV27 and TRBJ2-1; TRBD1 aligns across 7 bases. V dropped 2 bases and J dropped 3; count of bases not matched to a gene: 4. Per germline, CDR1 MNHEY and CDR2 SMNVEV (reference sequence). The CDR3 runs 15 residues. CDR3 nucleotide sequence: TGTGCCAGCAGTTTAAGGGACAGCCGCTACAATGAGCAGTTCTTC. Translating gives CASSLRDSRYNEQFF.

The DNA of the CDR3 is TGTGCCAGCAGCCAGGACAGGGGGGTCACCATATATTTT. Amino acids: CASSQDRGVTIYF. V gene TRBV7-2 combines with J gene TRBJ1-3, with 10 bases aligning to TRBD1. Losses at the gene ends were 5 bases for V and 9 bases for J; bases not matched to a gene: 4. The CDR3 length is 13 residues. Per the germline V gene, CDR1 is SGHTA and CDR2 is FQGNSA.

V and J are TRBV18 and TRBJ1-6, with a possible D match to TRBD1 (5 bases). The CDR3 has 15 amino acids. The germline gives CDR1 KGHSH, CDR2 LQKENI. Between the trimmed V and J ends, which lost 1 base and 5 bases, there was a span of 9 bases. The DNA of the CDR3 is TGTGCCAGCTCACCACAGACAGTTAATAATTCACCCCTCCACTTT. Encoded protein: CASSPQTVNNSPLHF.

CDR3: CASTGLAVPRRELFF. CDR3 nucleotides: TGTGCCAGTACCGGACTAGCGGTACCACGCCGGGAGCTGTTTTTT. The rearrangement links TRBV28 to TRBJ2-2; 10 bases line up with TRBD2. Germline trimming cut 9 bases from V and 9 bases from J; bases unmatched to any gene: 13. The CDR3 runs to 15 residues. Germline CDR1 reads MDHEN; CDR2 reads SYDVKM.

In DNA, the CDR3 is TGTGCCACCAGCCTTGACAGGGGAAACTATGGCTACACCTTC. Protein: CATSLDRGNYGYTF. V is TRBV15 and J is TRBJ1-2; TRBD1 matches 8 bases. This CDR3 has 14 amino acids. V shed 5 bases, J shed 2 bases, and the junction held 4 bases outside the gene matches. The germline gives CDR1 LNHNV, CDR2 YYDKDF (reference sequence).

The CDR3: CASSPDVAMVNSEAFF. CDR3 in DNA: TGTGCCAGCAGCCCCGATGTTGCGATGGTTAATAGTGAAGCTTTCTTT. This chain joins TRBV7-2 and TRBJ1-1; D is uncertain. V was trimmed by 5 bases and J by 7 bases, leaving 23 bases between them. Germline-derived CDR1 and CDR2 are SGHTA and FQGNSA. The CDR3 length is 16 residues.

The V gene is TRBV5-1, the J gene TRBJ1-5; TRBD1 aligns across 8 bases. CDR1 SGHRS and CDR2 YFSETQ come from the germline V gene. Trimming took 3 bases from V and 5 from J; bases not matched to a gene: 7. The CDR3 loop spans 15 amino acids. CDR3 loop: CASSYTAGGDQPQHF. The CDR3 region has the DNA TGCGCCAGCAGCTACACCGCAGGGGGCGATCAGCCCCAGCATTTT.

The V call is TRBV28, the J call TRBJ1-2; 7 bases fit TRBD1. This CDR3 comprises 12 residues. The V gene end was trimmed by 6 bases and the J gene end by 6 bases; junction bases not matched to a gene: 4. From germline, CDR1 is MDHEN and CDR2 SYDVKM. The CDR3 DNA follows: TGTGCCAGCAGCGGGGACAGAGATGGCTACACCTTC. Protein sequence: CASSGDRDGYTF.

The chain uses TRBV6-5 and TRBJ1-3, with 8 bases aligning to TRBD1. The CDR3 contains 15 residues. CDR1 is MNHEY and CDR2 is SVGAGI in the germline V gene. V lost 6 bases to trimming and J lost 0 bases; unmatched junction nucleotides: 4. The CDR3 loop reads CASRGTGLSGNTIYF. DNA of the CDR3: TGTGCCAGCAGAGGGACAGGTCTCTCTGGAAACACCATATATTTT.

The chain couples TRBV7-2 to TRBJ1-1; D is perhaps TRBD1 (5 bases). The CDR3 extends over 15 amino acids. Germline V lookup: CDR1 SGHTA, CDR2 FQGNSA. Trimming shortened V by 4 bases and J by 4 bases, and 16 bases separated the two germline ends. CDR3 residues: CASSSGGGVGTEAFF. CDR3 DNA: TGTGCCAGCAGCTCCGGGGGGGGAGTTGGCACTGAAGCTTTCTTT. The entire variable domain, with the rest obtained from reference TRBV7-2 and TRBJ1-1, is as follows: GAGVSQSPSNKVTEKGKDVELRCDPISGHTALYWYRQSLGQGLEFLIYFQGNSAPDKSGLPSDRFSAERTGGSVSTLTIQRTQQEDSAVYLCASSSGGGVGTEAFFGQGTRLTVV.

The chain combines TRBV9 with TRBJ1-2, with D possibly TRBD1 on 6 matching bases. This CDR3 spans 14 amino acids. The germline V and J ends were trimmed by 4 bases and 7 bases, with 17 bases remaining between them. In germline, CDR1 is SGDLS, CDR2 YYNGEE. CDR3 sequence (DNA): TGTGCCAGCAGCCCCCGCGCGGGGGCCTCTGGCTACACCTTC. Encoded protein: CASSPRAGASGYTF.